This T cell receptor (beta chain) is drawn from a study of chemoradiotherapy in HPV16-positive cancers. Background on the study: A couple of HPV16-positive patients' cells yielded candidate HPV-specific clones and common motifs. Study outcomes and limitations: Better recurrence-free survival went with HPV-responsive T-cell expansion in HPV16-positive patients. Candidate HPV-specific clones and E7-related TCR motifs grew in tumor during treatment.

With respect to this clone: What it recognizes is unknown.

Germline CDR1 SGHTA, CDR2 FQGNSA. V was shortened by 1 base and J by 6 bases, with 15 bases between the two germline ends. CDR3 length: 15 residues. Sequencing used immunoSEQ multiplex PCR; TCRdb keeps in-frame clones, though not all of them. Of 19,000 or so clones listed, roughly 90% are singletons. V and J are TRBV7-2 and TRBJ1-2; D is ambiguous. Specimen: blood, collected from a patient who underwent chemoradiotherapy. The sequence derives from a human donor with HPV-associated anogenital cancer. The CDR3, as DNA: TGTGCCAGCAGCTTAGATCAGGTGGCAGTAGATGGCTACACCTTC. The encoded protein is CASSLDQVAVDGYTF.